This T cell receptor beta chain was sequenced in a study of beta chain features in type 1 diabetes. Of the isolated RNA, all was reverse transcribed, and so the sequenced material was expressed TCRB transcripts. Data came from immunoSEQ multiplex PCR; TCRdb stores just in-frame clones and leaves some out. There are under 250,000 clones in the sample; around an eighth occur only once, and about 0.026% lies in the top ten. General observations from the study: VDJ junctions in type 1 diabetes patients carried more deletions and fewer insertions. Compared to healthy donors, patients appeared to have naive, central memory and Treg TCRB repertoires that were more alike. The study notes PCR might favor shorter templates equally in patients and controls.

To note about this clone: The target antigen is unknown.

The authors took one heparinised blood draw, averaging approximately 120 mL, from each donor. This CDR3 is 15 amino acids long. CDR1 and CDR2 (germline): ENHRY, SYGVKD. V lost 11 bases to trimming and J lost 4 bases; unmatched junction nucleotides: 13. The specimen sequenced was naive CD4+ T cells from blood. The sequence derives from a woman aged 40 to 50 in good health. V usage is TRBV10-3 and J usage is TRBJ2-1; 8 nucleotides match TRBD2. CDR3 sequence: CAVSLGSGGYNEQFF. CDR3 in DNA: TGTGCCGTTTCTTTAGGGAGCGGGGGATACAATGAGCAGTTCTTC.